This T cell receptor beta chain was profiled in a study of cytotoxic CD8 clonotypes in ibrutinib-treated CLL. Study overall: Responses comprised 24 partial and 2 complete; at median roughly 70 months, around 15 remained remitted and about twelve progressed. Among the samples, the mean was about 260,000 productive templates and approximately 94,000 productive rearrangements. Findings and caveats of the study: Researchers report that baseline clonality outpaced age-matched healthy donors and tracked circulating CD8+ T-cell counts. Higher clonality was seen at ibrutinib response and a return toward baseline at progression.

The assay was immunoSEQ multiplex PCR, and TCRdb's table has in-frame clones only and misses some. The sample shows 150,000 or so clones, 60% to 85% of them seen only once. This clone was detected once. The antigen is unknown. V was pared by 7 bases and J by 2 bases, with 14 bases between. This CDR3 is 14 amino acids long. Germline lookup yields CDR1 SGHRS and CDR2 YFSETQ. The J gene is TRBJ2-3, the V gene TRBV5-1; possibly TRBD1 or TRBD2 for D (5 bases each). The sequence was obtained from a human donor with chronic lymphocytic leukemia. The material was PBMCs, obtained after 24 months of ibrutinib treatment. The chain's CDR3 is CASRGPGTTDTQYF. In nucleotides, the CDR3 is TGCGCCAGCCGAGGACCGGGGACCACAGATACGCAGTATTTT.